This is a list of T cell receptor beta chains from one sample in a study of CD8+ T cells in alopecia areata. Some clones are missing from TCRdb's copy, which holds only in-frame ones; the method was immunoSEQ multiplex PCR. The sample lists over 150,000 clones, roughly 60% occurring once. Source: CD4+ T cells sorted from blood, taken at week 0. The receptors were sampled from a human donor with alopecia areata. Each CDR3 is given with its conserved first and last residue. The order of the fields is V gene, D gene, clone size, J gene, CDR3 protein, CDR3 DNA. D genes are given only for firm matches. Only some rows state a clone size, as once, few, many or a class for expanded clones.

V: TRBV30; D: -; size: few; J: TRBJ1-6; CDR3: CAWMIGDNSPLHF; DNA: TGTGCCTGGATGATAGGGGATAATTCACCCCTCCACTTT
V: TRBV18; D: -; size: few; J: TRBJ2-3; CDR3: CASSPNSRDTQYF; DNA: TGTGCCAGCTCACCTAATTCTCGAGATACGCAGTATTTT
V: TRBV30; D: -; size: -; J: TRBJ2-7; CDR3: CAWSRGDIEQYF; DNA: TGTGCCTGGAGCCGGGGAGATATCGAGCAGTACTTC
V: TRBV5-1; D: -; size: few; J: TRBJ2-1; CDR3: CASSGTYSYNEQFF; DNA: TGCGCCAGCAGCGGGACTTACTCCTACAATGAGCAGTTCTTC
V: TRBV7-2; D: -; size: -; J: TRBJ1-1; CDR3: CASSLGIAEAFF; DNA: TGTGCCAGCAGCTTAGGCATCGCTGAAGCTTTCTTT
V: TRBV2; D: -; size: -; J: TRBJ1-5; CDR3: CASMGDLQQPQHF; DNA: TGTGCCAGCATGGGAGACCTACAGCAGCCCCAGCATTTT
V: TRBV6-6; D: -; size: few; J: TRBJ1-2; CDR3: CASSSTGSDGYTF; DNA: TGTGCCAGCAGTTCAACAGGGTCGGATGGCTACACCTTC
V: TRBV9; D: TRBD1; size: -; J: TRBJ1-4; CDR3: CASSPLPDRGPPVMFF; DNA: TGTGCCAGCAGCCCGCTCCCGGACAGGGGGCCCCCGGTAATGTTTTTT
V: TRBV5-1; D: -; size: -; J: TRBJ1-2; CDR3: CASSLDSYGENGYTF; DNA: TGCGCCAGCAGCTTGGACAGTTACGGGGAAAATGGCTACACCTTC
V: TRBV29-1; D: -; size: -; J: TRBJ1-2; CDR3: CSVVGGQWASGYTF; DNA: TGCAGCGTTGTTGGGGGGCAGTGGGCTTCGGGCTACACCTTC
V: TRBV25-1; D: TRBD1; size: -; J: TRBJ2-7; CDR3: CASSHRGRLLNEQYF; DNA: TGTGCCAGCAGCCACAGGGGGCGGTTGTTAAACGAGCAGTACTTC
V: TRBV30; D: -; size: -; J: TRBJ2-7; CDR3: CAWSAGIDEQYF; DNA: TGTGCCTGGAGTGCTGGAATAGACGAGCAGTACTTC
V: TRBV7-9; D: -; size: once; J: TRBJ2-3; CDR3: CASSLFAGNTDTQYF; DNA: TGTGCCAGCAGCTTATTCGCTGGGAACACAGATACGCAGTATTTT
V: TRBV11-1; D: TRBD2; size: -; J: TRBJ2-7; CDR3: CATASGRVNSYEQYF; DNA: TGTGCGACAGCATCTGGGAGGGTGAACTCCTACGAGCAGTACTTC
V: TRBV10-2; D: -; size: once; J: TRBJ1-3; CDR3: CASSAGGTGNTIYF; DNA: TGCGCCAGCAGTGCCGGAGGTACTGGAAACACCATATATTTT
V: TRBV30; D: -; size: -; J: TRBJ1-6; CDR3: CAWSTIQGSYNSPLHF; DNA: TGTGCCTGGAGCACGATACAGGGCTCCTATAATTCACCCCTCCACTTT
V: TRBV6-1; D: -; size: -; J: TRBJ2-3; CDR3: CASTPRGSGGTQYF; DNA: TGTGCCAGCACTCCTCGCGGATCGGGTGGCACGCAGTATTTT
V: TRBV29-1; D: TRBD1; size: -; J: TRBJ2-1; CDR3: CSVRTGYNEQFF; DNA: TGCAGCGTCCGGACAGGCTACAATGAGCAGTTCTTC
V: TRBV7-2; D: -; size: -; J: TRBJ2-3; CDR3: CASSWGSTDTQYF; DNA: TGTGCCAGCAGCTGGGGGAGCACAGATACGCAGTATTTT
V: TRBV2; D: -; size: -; J: TRBJ1-4; CDR3: CASSVTWAEKLFF; DNA: TGTGCCAGCAGTGTTACTTGGGCGGAAAAACTGTTTTTT
V: TRBV18; D: -; size: -; J: TRBJ2-3; CDR3: CASSPQQASTDTQYF; DNA: TGTGCCAGCTCACCACAGCAAGCGAGCACAGATACGCAGTATTTT
V: TRBV6-5; D: TRBD1; size: few; J: TRBJ1-4; CDR3: CASSRTGDAIEKLFF; DNA: TGTGCCAGCAGCCGGACAGGGGACGCGATCGAAAAACTGTTTTTT
V: TRBV11-2; D: -; size: few; J: TRBJ1-2; CDR3: CASTLVRGGGYTF; DNA: TGTGCCAGCACCTTAGTTCGGGGAGGTGGCTACACCTTC
V: TRBV5-1; D: TRBD1; size: few; J: TRBJ2-5; CDR3: CASSLGWDRGETQYF; DNA: TGCGCCAGCAGCTTGGGATGGGACAGGGGAGAGACCCAGTACTTC
V: TRBV7-2; D: TRBD1; size: few; J: TRBJ2-3; CDR3: CASAKQGVDTDTQYF; DNA: TGTGCCAGCGCCAAACAGGGGGTAGACACAGATACGCAGTATTTT
V: TRBV2; D: TRBD1; size: -; J: TRBJ1-2; CDR3: CAGRDSYSYGYTF; DNA: TGTGCCGGCCGGGACAGCTACTCCTATGGCTACACCTTC
V: TRBV18; D: -; size: -; J: TRBJ2-3; CDR3: CASSPMEGDTQYF; DNA: TGTGCCAGCTCACCCATGGAAGGAGATACGCAGTATTTT
V: TRBV11-2; D: -; size: -; J: TRBJ2-7; CDR3: CASSYSRHLYEQYF; DNA: TGTGCCAGCAGCTACTCTAGACACTTGTACGAGCAGTACTTC
V: TRBV15; D: -; size: -; J: TRBJ1-2; CDR3: CATSRDANNYGYTF; DNA: TGTGCCACCAGCAGAGATGCAAACAACTATGGCTACACCTTC
V: TRBV5-1; D: TRBD1; size: few; J: TRBJ1-1; CDR3: CASSHVPPVSLPGQVTEAFF; DNA: TGCGCCAGCAGCCACGTTCCGCCCGTTTCCCTACCGGGACAGGTGACTGAAGCTTTCTTT
V: TRBV29-1; D: TRBD1; size: -; J: TRBJ1-2; CDR3: CSVGGVGQEGYGYTF; DNA: TGCAGCGTTGGAGGCGTCGGACAGGAGGGTTATGGCTACACCTTC
V: TRBV29-1; D: TRBD1; size: -; J: TRBJ2-4; CDR3: CSGRDRERGIQYF; DNA: TGCAGCGGACGAGACAGGGAAAGGGGCATTCAGTACTTC
V: TRBV9; D: -; size: -; J: TRBJ1-1; CDR3: CASSVGFSSNTEAFF; DNA: TGTGCCAGCAGCGTCGGCTTCAGCAGCAACACTGAAGCTTTCTTT
V: TRBV7-9; D: TRBD1; size: once; J: TRBJ2-6; CDR3: CASNMLQGPRSGANVLTF; DNA: TGTGCCAGCAATATGCTACAGGGGCCCCGCTCTGGGGCCAACGTCCTGACTTTC
V: TRBV7-3; D: TRBD1; size: -; J: TRBJ2-1; CDR3: CASSSQGTVSYNEQFF; DNA: TGTGCCAGCAGCTCACAGGGGACAGTATCCTACAATGAGCAGTTCTTC
V: TRBV27; D: -; size: -; J: TRBJ2-6; CDR3: CASSNPPRGIGANVLTF; DNA: TGTGCCAGCAGTAACCCCCCCCGAGGGATAGGGGCCAACGTCCTGACTTTC
V: TRBV30; D: -; size: few; J: TRBJ2-2; CDR3: CAWSVYGELFF; DNA: TGTGCCTGGAGTGTATACGGGGAGCTGTTTTTT
V: TRBV7-2; D: TRBD1; size: -; J: TRBJ1-1; CDR3: CASSSTGGAWAFF; DNA: TGTGCCAGCAGCTCGACAGGGGGAGCGTGGGCTTTCTTT
V: TRBV4-2; D: TRBD2; size: -; J: TRBJ2-5; CDR3: CASSQGVAGGQETQYF; DNA: TGTGCCAGCAGCCAAGGAGTCGCGGGGGGCCAAGAGACCCAGTACTTC
V: TRBV9; D: -; size: -; J: TRBJ1-1; CDR3: CASSVDEGRGTEAFF; DNA: TGTGCCAGCAGCGTAGATGAGGGGCGCGGCACTGAAGCTTTCTTT
V: TRBV7-2; D: -; size: many; J: TRBJ1-4; CDR3: CASSQTGEKLFF; DNA: TGTGCCAGCAGCCAAACAGGGGAAAAACTGTTTTTT
V: TRBV28; D: -; size: -; J: TRBJ2-7; CDR3: CASSGAAYEQYF; DNA: TGTGCCAGCAGCGGGGCGGCCTACGAGCAGTACTTC
V: TRBV29-1; D: TRBD2; size: -; J: TRBJ2-2; CDR3: CSVTSGTGELFF; DNA: TGCAGCGTTACTAGCGGCACCGGGGAGCTGTTTTTT
V: TRBV19; D: -; size: -; J: TRBJ1-1; CDR3: CASLRQGGTEAFF; DNA: TGTGCCAGTCTTCGTCAGGGAGGAACTGAAGCTTTCTTT
V: TRBV6-5; D: TRBD1; size: few; J: TRBJ1-6; CDR3: CASSPRQGSSPLHF; DNA: TGTGCCAGCAGCCCCCGACAGGGGAGTTCACCCCTCCACTTT
V: TRBV29-1; D: TRBD1; size: few; J: TRBJ2-7; CDR3: CSALTGSYEQYF; DNA: TGCAGCGCCCTGACAGGGTCCTACGAGCAGTACTTC
V: TRBV20-1; D: -; size: -; J: TRBJ2-7; CDR3: CSAATGYEQYF; DNA: TGCAGTGCCGCAACAGGGTACGAGCAGTACTTC
V: TRBV29-1; D: -; size: -; J: TRBJ1-4; CDR3: CSVDQGSSEKLFF; DNA: TGCAGCGTTGATCAGGGCTCGAGTGAAAAACTGTTTTTT
V: TRBV30; D: TRBD1; size: -; J: TRBJ1-5; CDR3: CAWSGGDSTQPQHF; DNA: TGTGCCTGGAGTGGGGGGGACAGCACTCAGCCCCAGCATTTT
V: TRBV30; D: -; size: -; J: TRBJ2-1; CDR3: CAWSAKYEQFF; DNA: TGTGCCTGGAGTGCCAAATATGAGCAGTTCTTC
V: TRBV7-9; D: -; size: -; J: TRBJ1-6; CDR3: CASSLAFSPLHF; DNA: TGTGCCAGCAGCTTAGCCTTTTCACCCCTCCACTTT
V: TRBV30; D: -; size: -; J: TRBJ2-2; CDR3: CAWSGGTLNTGELFF; DNA: TGTGCCTGGAGTGGGGGGACTCTCAACACCGGGGAGCTGTTTTTT
V: TRBV27; D: TRBD1; size: -; J: TRBJ1-1; CDR3: CASSYRGQTEAFF; DNA: TGTGCCAGCAGTTACAGGGGGCAAACTGAAGCTTTCTTT
V: TRBV4-3; D: -; size: few; J: TRBJ2-1; CDR3: CASSSRGGSYNEQFF; DNA: TGCGCCAGCAGCTCCAGGGGGGGATCCTACAATGAGCAGTTCTTC
V: TRBV14; D: -; size: -; J: TRBJ2-2; CDR3: CASRTANTGELFF; DNA: TGTGCCAGCCGGACAGCGAACACCGGGGAGCTGTTTTTT
V: TRBV9; D: TRBD1; size: -; J: TRBJ2-5; CDR3: CASSVGTGGLQETQYF; DNA: TGTGCCAGCAGCGTAGGGACAGGGGGGCTTCAAGAGACCCAGTACTTC
V: TRBV5-4; D: -; size: few; J: TRBJ2-3; CDR3: CASSSGASSDTQYF; DNA: TGTGCCAGCAGCTCGGGGGCTAGCTCAGATACGCAGTATTTT